This is a list of T cell receptor beta chains from one sample in a study of cytomegalovirus exposure and HLA in healthy donors. Clones were read by immunoSEQ multiplex PCR, and TCRdb kept only the in-frame ones, dropping some. The table lists about 120,000 clones, 82% of them singletons, with 1.5% in the top ten. Sequencing input: PBMCs. The source is a woman aged 18-29 years in good health and CMV-seronegative. CDR3s include the opening cysteine and the closing phenylalanine or tryptophan. A D gene is named only where the DNA matches it firmly. Expanded clones are given a class, and other clones once, few, many or no size at all.

J,V,size,D,DNA,CDR3
TRBJ2-7,TRBV9,.,TRBD1,TGTGCCAGCAGTCCTCGGACAGGGGCCTACGAGCAGTACTTC,CASSPRTGAYEQYF
TRBJ2-7,TRBV6-1,.,.,TGTGCCAGCAGTGAAGTAGACCTCGTGAGGGCGGTGATCTACGAGCAGTACTTC,CASSEVDLVRAVIYEQYF
TRBJ1-6,TRBV27,.,.,TGTGCCAGCAGTTTAACGGGTATCGATAATTCACCCCTCCACTTT,CASSLTGIDNSPLHF
TRBJ2-3,TRBV11-1,.,.,TGTGCCAGCAGCGCCGGGGATGGGTCCCCTGCGTTTACGCAGTATTTT,CASSAGDGSPAFTQYF
TRBJ2-2,TRBV12-5,.,TRBD2,TGTGCTAGTGGTTTAGCAGCGGGAGCGGGTACCGGGGAGCTGTTTTTT,CASGLAAGAGTGELFF
TRBJ2-5,TRBV7-2,.,TRBD2,TGTGCCAGCAGCCCCGGGGTAGCGGGGGGCGGAGAGACCCAGTACTTC,CASSPGVAGGGETQYF
TRBJ2-5,TRBV5-1,once,.,TGCGCCAGCAGCTTGGTGGACTCCCAAGAGACCCAGTACTTC,CASSLVDSQETQYF
TRBJ1-5,TRBV6-6,.,.,TGTGCCAGCGGGGCCATGGTGAACAATCAGCCCCAGCATTTT,CASGAMVNNQPQHF
TRBJ1-4,TRBV5-4,once,.,TGTGCCAGCAGCACCAGGGTTAACGGTGAAAAACTGTTTTTT,CASSTRVNGEKLFF
TRBJ1-3,TRBV18,.,TRBD1,TGTGCCAGCTCAGCAGGGGGTTACTCTGGAAACACCATATATTTT,CASSAGGYSGNTIYF
TRBJ2-3,TRBV7-9,.,.,TGTGCCAGCAGCTTACGAGATACGCAGTATTTT,CASSLRDTQYF
TRBJ2-7,TRBV6-1,.,TRBD2,TGTGCCAGCAAACTAGCGGAAAACTACGAGCAGTACTTC,CASKLAENYEQYF
TRBJ2-6,TRBV2,once,.,TGTGCCAGCCTGTGGGGCTCTGGGGCCAACGGCCTGACTTTC,CASLWGSGANGLTF
TRBJ2-6,TRBV9,.,.,TGTGCCAGCAGCCCCGGTGGGTCCCTCTTTGGGGCCAACGGCCTGACTTTC,CASSPGGSLFGANGLTF
TRBJ2-1,TRBV12-5,.,.,TGTGCTAGTATGGGCTTCTCCTACAATGAGCAGTTCTTC,CASMGFSYNEQFF
TRBJ2-3,TRBV6-6,.,.,TGTGCCAGCAGTGACCTTGGGGGGACGGAAGATACGCAGTATTTT,CASSDLGGTEDTQYF
TRBJ2-3,TRBV11-1,once,TRBD2,TGTGCCAGCAGCTTGGGACTAGCGGCTTCCACAGATACGCAGTATTTT,CASSLGLAASTDTQYF
TRBJ2-7,TRBV5-6,.,TRBD1,TGTGCCAGCAGCGCGTTCGAGAGGGGGCTCTCCGAGCAGTACTTC,CASSAFERGLSEQYF
TRBJ2-5,TRBV7-9,.,.,TGTGCCAGCAGCTCTCAGTACCAAGAGACCCAGTACTTC,CASSSQYQETQYF
TRBJ2-1,TRBV7-2,few,.,TGTGCCAGCAGCAAGAGGGATAGCTCCTACAATGAGCAGTTCTTC,CASSKRDSSYNEQFF
TRBJ2-3,TRBV19,.,.,TGTGCCAGTAGTTACGCGGGGAGCCCAGATACGCAGTATTTT,CASSYAGSPDTQYF
TRBJ2-5,TRBV6-6,.,.,TGTGCCAGCAGAGATACGGCTAGCTCGGAGGAGACCCAGTACTTC,CASRDTASSEETQYF
TRBJ2-7,TRBV7-8,.,TRBD2,TGTGCCAGCAGCTTACACAGCGGGGGCCTCTCCTACGAGCAGTACTTC,CASSLHSGGLSYEQYF
TRBJ1-1,TRBV14,.,.,TGTGCCAGCAGCCTAAGTGCGGGCACTGAAGCTTTCTTT,CASSLSAGTEAFF
TRBJ1-5,TRBV19,.,TRBD1,TGTGCCAGTAGTATGAACAGGGGTGGCAATCAGCCCCAGCATTTT,CASSMNRGGNQPQHF
TRBJ2-7,TRBV7-9,.,TRBD1,TGTTCCAGCAGCTTAGGGGGGACAGGGGTCCACGAGCAGTACTTC,CSSSLGGTGVHEQYF
TRBJ2-1,TRBV19,.,.,TGTGCCAGTAGTATGGGACTCGCATACAATGAGCAGTTCTTC,CASSMGLAYNEQFF
TRBJ1-1,TRBV7-9,.,TRBD1,TGTGCCAGCAGCCTGACAGGGGAAACTGAAGCTTTCTTT,CASSLTGETEAFF
TRBJ2-1,TRBV15,once,TRBD2,TGTGCCACCAGCGACGGACTAGCGGGAGGGAACAATGAGCAGTTCTTC,CATSDGLAGGNNEQFF
TRBJ2-7,TRBV27,.,.,TGTGCCAGCAGTTTATCCCATGGGGACTCCCCGAGCTCCTACGAGCAGTACTTC,CASSLSHGDSPSSYEQYF
TRBJ2-7,TRBV29-1,.,.,TGCAGCGTAATCCGGGATCTTCATTACGAGCAGTACTTC,CSVIRDLHYEQYF
TRBJ2-1,TRBV7-2,.,.,TGTGCCAGCACCAAGAAAGGGGGATCGATCGATGAGCAGTTCTTC,CASTKKGGSIDEQFF
TRBJ1-2,TRBV11-2,.,TRBD1,TGTGCCAGCAGCTTATCGGGACAGGGTTGGGGCTACACCTTC,CASSLSGQGWGYTF
TRBJ1-4,TRBV27,.,.,TGTGCCAGCAGTTACCGGGGGGCGCGCGAAAAACTGTTTTTT,CASSYRGAREKLFF
TRBJ1-4,TRBV18,.,.,TGTGCCAGCTCGGATAAACCAGGGTTGGCTAATGAAAAACTGTTTTTT,CASSDKPGLANEKLFF
TRBJ1-1,TRBV11-2,few,.,TGTGCCAGCAGCGCCCGAGGGGACACCGAGAACACTGAAGCTTTCTTT,CASSARGDTENTEAFF
TRBJ2-7,TRBV5-6,.,TRBD1,TGTGCCGGCAGTTGGGACAGGATAAATGTGGTGGGCTACGAGCAGTACTTC,CAGSWDRINVVGYEQYF
TRBJ2-1,TRBV4-1,.,TRBD2,TGCGCCAGCACCCTCGCGGTGGGAGGGCCAAGCAATGAGCAGTTCTTC,CASTLAVGGPSNEQFF
TRBJ2-7,TRBV27,.,.,TGTGCCAGCAGTCAAACGGTGGACACCAGAAGAGAGCAGTACTTC,CASSQTVDTRREQYF
TRBJ2-1,TRBV5-1,.,.,TGCGCCAGCAGCCCTGAGGGTTACAATGAGCAGTTCTTC,CASSPEGYNEQFF
TRBJ2-3,TRBV2,.,.,TGTGCCAGCAGTGAAGCGCGCGGGGTAGCGGATACGCAGTATTTT,CASSEARGVADTQYF
TRBJ2-7,TRBV4-2,.,.,TGTGCCAGCAGCCAAGACCGGCGGACGGGGGAGATCAACGAGCAGTACTTC,CASSQDRRTGEINEQYF
TRBJ1-1,TRBV2,.,.,TGTGCCAGCACCTCACAGGGTGACACTGAAGCTTTCTTT,CASTSQGDTEAFF
TRBJ1-5,TRBV11-2,.,.,TGTGCCAGCAGCCTATCAGGGTTACCCCAGCATTTT,CASSLSGLPQHF
TRBJ2-1,TRBV7-2,.,TRBD2,TGTGCCAGCAGCTCTCGAGCGGGAGCGAATGAGCAGTTCTTC,CASSSRAGANEQFF
TRBJ2-1,TRBV4-1,.,TRBD2,TGCGCCAGCAGCCCCTCCGGGGGGATTTACAATGAGCAGTTCTTC,CASSPSGGIYNEQFF
TRBJ2-3,TRBV11-2,few,TRBD2,TGTGCCAGCAGGCGGGCTAGCGGGGGGGCAGATACGCAGTATTTT,CASRRASGGADTQYF
TRBJ2-2,TRBV27,.,.,TGTGCCAGCCCTCGGGGGAACACCGGGGAGCTGTTTTTT,CASPRGNTGELFF
TRBJ2-1,TRBV7-2,.,.,TGTGCCAGCAGCTTCGCGGGTAACTCCTACAATGAGCAGTTCTTC,CASSFAGNSYNEQFF
TRBJ2-7,TRBV13,.,.,TGTGCCAGCAGCCCCAAGGGGTTATACGAGCAGTACTTC,CASSPKGLYEQYF
TRBJ2-3,TRBV10-3,.,.,TGTGCCACCCTACAGGGCTCCTACTCCACAGATACGCAGTATTTT,CATLQGSYSTDTQYF
TRBJ2-7,TRBV5-6,few,TRBD2,TGTGCCAGCAGCCTCTTAGCGGGAGGGCGTTTTTACGAGCAGTACTTC,CASSLLAGGRFYEQYF
TRBJ2-7,TRBV27,.,.,TGTGCCACTAGGGGACACCTAACCTACGAGCAGTACTTC,CATRGHLTYEQYF